This T cell receptor beta chain originates from a study of neoadjuvant anti-PD-1 for oral cavity cancer. The repertoire was sequenced with immunoSEQ multiplex PCR; TCRdb's copy has only in-frame clones and lacks some. The data hold approximately 83,000 clones, with 70% to 85% observed a single time. The CDR3 is 13 amino acids. In germline, CDR1 is SNHLY, CDR2 FYNNEI. Trimming stripped 1 base from V and 13 bases from J, with 14 bases between. Sequences were derived from PBMCs, sampled before nivolumab (anti-PD-1) treatment. The chain recombines TRBV2 with TRBJ2-1; tentative D call: TRBD1 (5 bases). The TCR sequence derives from a person aged 35 to 85 with oral cavity squamous cell carcinoma. CDR3 sequence reads: CASSEDRIAVQFF. In nucleotides, the CDR3 is TGTGCCAGCAGTGAAGACAGGATCGCCGTCCAGTTCTTC. The whole variable domain, remainder taken from reference TRBV2 and TRBJ2-1, is EPEVTQTPSHQVTQMGQEVILRCVPISNHLYFYWYRQILGQKVEFLVSFYNNEISEKSEIFDDQFSVERPDGSNFTLKIRSTKLEDSAMYFCASSEDRIAVQFFGPGTRLTVL.